Detailed here is one TCR beta chain. Its cognate antigen is unknown. PBMCs stemmed from about 9.7 ml fresh peripheral blood. V lost 5 bases and J 3 bases, leaving 14 bases between the germline ends. Germline V gene lookup returns CDR1 SGHAT and CDR2 FQNNGV. The CDR3 is 15 residues long. The data originate from a study of T cells in Graves' hyperthyroidism and ophthalmopathy. The TCR beta CDR3 regions underwent amplification using RNA transcripts as the source. HTBI primers were the set used in a first-round RT-PCR of the TCR CDR3. TCRdb itself ran the multiplex PCR reads through MiXCR, one entry per CDR3 protein. The sample gives under 350,000 distinct CDR3 sequences, 21% of which show up once; around half is in the top ten. General study results and limits: Model predictions of ophthalmopathy came a median roughly 6.4 months before onset.

The sequenced sample was blood. This chain uses TRBV11-2 with TRBJ1-5; possible D gene TRBD1, 6 bases. This sequence originates from a woman aged 50 to 60 with Graves' hyperthyroidism. CDR3 sequence (DNA): TGTGCCAGCAGCCAAGGGGGACGGCCCAATCAGCCCCAGCATTTT. Translating gives CASSQGGRPNQPQHF.